Presented here are 8 T cell receptor beta chains from one specimen sequenced in a study of early stage breast cancer tumors. Profiled with immunoSEQ multiplex PCR; TCRdb holds only in-frame clones, not every one. The table records under 20,000 clones, 65% to 85% of them present only once. Sequenced: blood. These receptors were obtained from a person aged 65 to 79 with breast cancer.

This clone is a singleton in its sample. The V call is TRBV5-5, the J call TRBJ2-7, with D perhaps matching TRBD2 (6 bases). The length of the CDR3 is 15 residues. Between the trimmed V and J ends, which lost 1 base and 7 bases, there was a span of 18 bases. CDR1 is SGHKS, CDR2 YYEKEE, per germline (reference sequence). In DNA, the CDR3 is TGTGCCAGCAGCTTGAGGCCTAGCGTGCTGGGGGAGCAGTACTTC. Its protein product is CASSLRPSVLGEQYF.

Written as DNA, the CDR3 is TGTGCCAGCAGCTTGGGGAGTTACGGGGAGCTGTTTTTT. Its translation is CASSLGSYGELFF. The chain links TRBV5-6 to TRBJ2-2; D remains ambiguous. Germline CDR1 and CDR2: SGHDT and YYEEEE. There are 13 residues in the CDR3. Trimming shortened V by 0 bases and J by 7 bases, and 7 bases separated the two germline ends.

The DNA of the CDR3 is TGTGCCAGCAGTGCCTCGGCGGGCGAGCAGTACTTC. As protein: CASSASAGEQYF. The rearrangement uses TRBV6-5 and TRBJ2-7; D is perhaps TRBD2 (5 bases). CDR3 size: 12 residues. Germline CDR1 and CDR2: MNHEY and SVGAGI. V shed 5 bases and J shed 6 bases, with 11 bases lying between them.

The rearrangement links TRBV5-1 to TRBJ2-5, with 8 nucleotides matching TRBD2. The germline V gene encodes CDR1 SGHRS and CDR2 YFSETQ. The CDR3 runs 16 residues. V was pared by 1 base and J by 2 bases, with 7 bases of the junction left unmatched. CDR3 protein: CASSLNPAGAQETQYF. CDR3 DNA sequence: TGCGCCAGCAGCTTGAATCCAGCGGGGGCGCAAGAGACCCAGTACTTC.

The V gene is TRBV4-1, the J gene TRBJ2-7, with D possibly being TRBD1 (6 bases). This CDR3 spans 16 amino acids. Trimming removed 0 bases at V and 3 bases at J, with 15 bases between. The germline gives CDR1 MGHRA, CDR2 YSYEKL. The CDR3 sequence: CASSQEQQGRVYEQYF. CDR3 DNA: TGCGCCAGCAGCCAAGAACAACAGGGCAGGGTCTACGAGCAGTACTTC.

This clone is a singleton in its sample. The chain combines TRBV5-1 with TRBJ1-5; 7 bases agree with TRBD1. With 4 bases clipped from V and 3 bases from J, the junction kept 4 bases outside the gene matches. CDR1 is SGHRS and CDR2 is YFSETQ in the germline V gene. This CDR3 has 14 amino acids. The DNA of the CDR3 is TGCGCCAGCAGCGCAGGGGGAGCCAATCAGCCCCAGCATTTT. Its protein is CASSAGGANQPQHF.

CDR3 amino acids: CASSVRPGDRETQYF. The CDR3 DNA sequence: TGTGCCAGCAGCGTTCGACCGGGGGACCGGGAGACCCAGTACTTC. The chain carries TRBV9 and TRBJ2-5, with a possible D match to TRBD2 (6 bases). The CDR3 loop spans 15 amino acids. The V end lost 2 bases, the J end lost 5 bases, and 16 bases lay between the germline ends. Germline CDR1 reads SGDLS; CDR2 reads YYNGEE.

The V and J genes are TRBV19 and TRBJ1-5; D might be TRBD1 (5 bases). The germline gives CDR1 LNHDA, CDR2 SQIVND (reference sequence). CDR3 length: 15 amino acids. The V gene lost 5 bases and the J gene lost 9 bases, with 20 bases spanning the gap. The CDR3 sequence is CASSSSNRPTGPQHF. Here the CDR3 DNA reads TGTGCCAGTAGTTCGTCTAACAGGCCGACGGGGCCCCAGCATTTT. The full variable domain, its missing parts supplied by reference TRBV19 and TRBJ1-5, is DGGITQSPKYLFRKEGQNVTLSCEQNLNHDAMYWYRQDPGQGLRLIYYSQIVNDFQKGDIAEGYSVSREKKESFPLTVTSAQKNPTAFYLCASSSSNRPTGPQHFGDGTRLSIL.